This T cell receptor beta chain was captured by sequencing in a study of cytomegalovirus exposure and HLA in healthy donors. Study information: Genotyping of some 390 donors showed that roughly 83% belonged to the Caucasian-associated ancestry cluster.

Study-level points and caveats: Association with HLA alleles at 0.05 false discovery rate was found for 16,951 TCR beta sequences in a later analysis. According to an earlier analysis, most TCR beta V segments yielded productive rearrangements about 87% or about 30% of the time.

The CDR3 is made up of 15 amino acids. Germline CDR1 reads SGHRS; CDR2 reads YFSETQ. J gave up 1 base and V 0 bases, and 4 bases lay outside the gene matches. Worth noting for this clone: Its antigen is not known.

Amplification used 60 Vbeta primers and 13 Jbeta primers. TCRdb's table, derived via immunoSEQ multiplex PCR, lists solely in-frame clones and lacks some. Altogether 75,000 to 90,000 clones are present, under 85% being singletons, with the ten largest covering approximately 9%. The chain joins TRBV5-1 to TRBJ2-7, with 7 bases lining up with TRBD1. This clonotype was obtained from a woman between 40 and 50 years old in good health and CMV-seropositive. The sample was PBMCs. CDR3 nucleotides: TGCGCCAGCAGCTTGGAACAGGGGTTTTCCTACGAGCAGTACTTC. It codes for CASSLEQGFSYEQYF.